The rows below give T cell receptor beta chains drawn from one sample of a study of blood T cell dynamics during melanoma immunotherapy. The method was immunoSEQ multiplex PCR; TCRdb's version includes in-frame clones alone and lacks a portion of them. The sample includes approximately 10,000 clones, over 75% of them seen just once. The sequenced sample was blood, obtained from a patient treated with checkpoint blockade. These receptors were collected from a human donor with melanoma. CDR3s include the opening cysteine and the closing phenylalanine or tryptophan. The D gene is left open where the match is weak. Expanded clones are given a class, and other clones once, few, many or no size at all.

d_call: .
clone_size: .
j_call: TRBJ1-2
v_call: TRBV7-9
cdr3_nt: TGTGCCAGCAGCGGTCATGTGTCAGACTATGGCTACACCTTC
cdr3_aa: CASSGHVSDYGYTF

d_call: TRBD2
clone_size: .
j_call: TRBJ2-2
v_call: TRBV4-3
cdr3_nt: TGCGCCAGCAGCCAAGAAAGCGGGGGGGCTTCAAGGGAGCTGTTTTTT
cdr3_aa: CASSQESGGASRELFF

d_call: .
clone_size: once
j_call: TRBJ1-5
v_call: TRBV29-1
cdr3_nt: TGCAGCGTTGGGGTACGCAATCAGCCCCAGCATTTT
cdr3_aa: CSVGVRNQPQHF

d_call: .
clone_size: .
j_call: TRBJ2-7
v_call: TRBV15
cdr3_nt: TGTGCCACCAGCAGATTCGCTTGGACTCTCAACGAGCAGTACTTC
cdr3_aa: CATSRFAWTLNEQYF

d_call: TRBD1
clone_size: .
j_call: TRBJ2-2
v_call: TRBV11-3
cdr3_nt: TGTGCCAGCAGCCTTCAACGACAGGGGGCAAGTTCGAACACCGGGGAGCTGTTTTTT
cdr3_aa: CASSLQRQGASSNTGELFF

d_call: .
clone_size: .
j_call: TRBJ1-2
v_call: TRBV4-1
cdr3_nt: TGCGCCAGCAGCCACGCTAGGGCACCTCTAGAAAGGGGCTATGGCTACACCTTC
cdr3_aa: CASSHARAPLERGYGYTF

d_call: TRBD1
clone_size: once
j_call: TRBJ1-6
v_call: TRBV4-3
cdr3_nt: TGCGCCAGCAGTCGACGACAGGGCGGGAATAATTCACCCCTCCACTTT
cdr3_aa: CASSRRQGGNNSPLHF

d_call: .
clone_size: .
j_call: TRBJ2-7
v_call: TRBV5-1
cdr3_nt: TGCGCCAGCAGCGGGACCAACTACGAGCAGTACTTC
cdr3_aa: CASSGTNYEQYF

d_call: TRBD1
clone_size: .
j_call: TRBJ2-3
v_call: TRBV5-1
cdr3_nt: TGCGCCAGCAGCTGGACAGGGTTCAGTACAGATACGCAGTATTTT
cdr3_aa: CASSWTGFSTDTQYF

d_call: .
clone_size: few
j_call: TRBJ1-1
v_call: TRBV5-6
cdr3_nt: TGTGCCAGCAGCTTGGTAGATACGGTGAACACTGAAGCTTTCTTT
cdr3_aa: CASSLVDTVNTEAFF

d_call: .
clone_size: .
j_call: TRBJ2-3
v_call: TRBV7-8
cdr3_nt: TGTGCCAGCAGCCCGGGACGGGGGCGAATAGATACGCAGTATTTT
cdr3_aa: CASSPGRGRIDTQYF

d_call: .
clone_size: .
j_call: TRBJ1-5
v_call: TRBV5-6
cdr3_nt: TGTGCCAGCAGCTTGGCGGGGGGCGTCGGGCAGCCCCAGCATTTT
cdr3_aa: CASSLAGGVGQPQHF

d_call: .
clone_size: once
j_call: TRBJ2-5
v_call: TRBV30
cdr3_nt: TGTGCCTGGAACCTCCGGGGCCTGCGAGGGACCCAGTACTTC
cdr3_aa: CAWNLRGLRGTQYF

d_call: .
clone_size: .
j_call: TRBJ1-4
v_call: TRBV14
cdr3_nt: TGTGCCAGCAGCCCAGGGATTGCTGGTCCGAAACTGTTTTTT
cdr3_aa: CASSPGIAGPKLFF

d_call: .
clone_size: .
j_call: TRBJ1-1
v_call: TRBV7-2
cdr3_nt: TGTGCCAGCAGCTTAGTCAGGGCAATGAACACTGAAGCTTTCTTT
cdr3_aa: CASSLVRAMNTEAFF